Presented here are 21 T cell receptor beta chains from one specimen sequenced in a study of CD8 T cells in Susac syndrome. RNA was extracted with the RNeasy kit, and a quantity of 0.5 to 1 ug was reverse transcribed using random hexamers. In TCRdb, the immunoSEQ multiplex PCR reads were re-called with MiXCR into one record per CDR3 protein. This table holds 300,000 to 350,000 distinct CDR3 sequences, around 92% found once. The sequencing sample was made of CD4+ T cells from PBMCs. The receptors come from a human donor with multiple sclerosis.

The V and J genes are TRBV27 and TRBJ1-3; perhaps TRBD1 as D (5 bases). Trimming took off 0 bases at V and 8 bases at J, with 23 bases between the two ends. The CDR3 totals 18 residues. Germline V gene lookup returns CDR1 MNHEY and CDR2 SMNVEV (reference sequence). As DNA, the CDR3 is TGTGCCAGCAGTTTATCGCCACCGGGACTCCAATGGAGGGACACCATATATTTT. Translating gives CASSLSPPGLQWRDTIYF.

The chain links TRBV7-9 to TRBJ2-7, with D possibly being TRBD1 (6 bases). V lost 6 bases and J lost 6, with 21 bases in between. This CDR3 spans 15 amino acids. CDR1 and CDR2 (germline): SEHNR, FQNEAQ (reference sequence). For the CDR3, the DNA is TGTGCCAGCAGTTCCACAGGGATCCAGGTCGTCGAGCAGTACTTC. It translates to CASSSTGIQVVEQYF.

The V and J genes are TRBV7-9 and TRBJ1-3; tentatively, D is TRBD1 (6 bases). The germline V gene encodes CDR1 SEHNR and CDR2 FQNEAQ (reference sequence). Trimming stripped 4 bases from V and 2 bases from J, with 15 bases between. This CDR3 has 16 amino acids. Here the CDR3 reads CASSWGVGAAGNTIYF. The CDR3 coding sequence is TGTGCCAGCAGCTGGGGAGTGGGGGCCGCTGGAAACACCATATATTTT.

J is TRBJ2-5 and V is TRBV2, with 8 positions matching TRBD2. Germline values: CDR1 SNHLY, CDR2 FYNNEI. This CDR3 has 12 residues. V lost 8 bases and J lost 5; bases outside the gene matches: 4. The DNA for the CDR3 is TGTGCCAGCGGGATAGCGGGGGAGACCCAGTACTTC. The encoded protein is CASGIAGETQYF.

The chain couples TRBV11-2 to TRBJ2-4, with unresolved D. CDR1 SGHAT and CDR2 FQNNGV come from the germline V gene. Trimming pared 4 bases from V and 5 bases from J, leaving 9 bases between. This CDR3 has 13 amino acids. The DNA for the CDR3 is TGTGCCAGCAGCTCAAGAACCGAAAACATTCAGTACTTC. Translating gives CASSSRTENIQYF.

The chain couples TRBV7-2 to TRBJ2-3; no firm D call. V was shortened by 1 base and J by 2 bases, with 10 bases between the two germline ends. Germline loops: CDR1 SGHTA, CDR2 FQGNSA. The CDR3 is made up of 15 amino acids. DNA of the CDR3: TGTGCCAGCAGCTTAGGGGCTCCTTACACAGATACGCAGTATTTT. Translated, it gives CASSLGAPYTDTQYF.

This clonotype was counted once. In DNA form, the CDR3 reads TGTGCCAGCAGCTTAGCACGTGAAAATACAGATACGCAGTATTTT. It specifies CASSLARENTDTQYF. The V gene is TRBV7-9, the J gene TRBJ2-3, with D unresolved. Looked up from germline, CDR1 is SEHNR and CDR2 is FQNEAQ (reference sequence). The CDR3 totals 15 residues. V was clipped by 0 bases and J by 3 bases, with 10 bases between them.

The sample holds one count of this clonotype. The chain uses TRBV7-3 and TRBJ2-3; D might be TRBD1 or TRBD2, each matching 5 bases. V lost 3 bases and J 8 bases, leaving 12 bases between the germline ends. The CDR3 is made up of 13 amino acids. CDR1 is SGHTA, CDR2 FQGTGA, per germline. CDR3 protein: CASSLEARGTQYF. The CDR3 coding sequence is TGTGCCAGCAGCTTGGAAGCGAGGGGTACGCAGTATTTT.

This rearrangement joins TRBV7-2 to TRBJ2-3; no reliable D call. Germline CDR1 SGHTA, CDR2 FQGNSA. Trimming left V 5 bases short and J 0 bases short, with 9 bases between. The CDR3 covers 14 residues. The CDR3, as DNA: TGTGCCAGCAGCCCCCGACCAAGCACAGATACGCAGTATTTT. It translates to CASSPRPSTDTQYF.

The CDR3 sequence is CASSPRGASRQAQYF. The CDR3 region has the DNA TGTGCCAGCAGCCCCCGTGGGGCCTCCAGGCAGGCCCAGTACTTC. The rearrangement links TRBV7-9 to TRBJ2-5; possibly TRBD1 for D (5 bases). CDR1 is SEHNR and CDR2 is FQNEAQ in the germline V gene (reference sequence). V was trimmed by 5 bases and J by 9 bases, leaving 22 bases between them. The CDR3 is 15 amino acids.

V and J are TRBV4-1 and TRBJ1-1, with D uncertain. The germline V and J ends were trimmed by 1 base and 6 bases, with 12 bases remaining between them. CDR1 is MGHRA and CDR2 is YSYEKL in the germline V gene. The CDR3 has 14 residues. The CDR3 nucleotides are TGCGCCAGCAGCCAAGTAGGATCCCGGGCTGAAGCTTTCTTT. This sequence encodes CASSQVGSRAEAFF.

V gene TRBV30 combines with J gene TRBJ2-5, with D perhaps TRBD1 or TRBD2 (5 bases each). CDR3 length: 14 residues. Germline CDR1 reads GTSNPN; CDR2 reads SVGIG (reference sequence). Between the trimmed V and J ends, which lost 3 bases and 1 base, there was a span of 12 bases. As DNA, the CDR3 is TGTGCCTGGAGAGGGGACGGCTTCCAAGAGACCCAGTACTTC. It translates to CAWRGDGFQETQYF. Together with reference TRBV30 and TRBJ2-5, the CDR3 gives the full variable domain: SQTIHQWPATLVQPVGSPLSLECTVEGTSNPNLYWYRQAAGRGLQLLFYSVGIGQISSEVPQNLSASRPQDRQFILSSKKLLLSDSGFYLCAWRGDGFQETQYFGPGTRLLVL.

The DNA for the CDR3 is TGTGCCTGGAATCGTGGAAACACCATATATTTT. It codes for CAWNRGNTIYF. The chain couples TRBV30 to TRBJ1-3; D is undetermined. CDR1 is GTSNPN and CDR2 is SVGIG in the germline V gene (reference sequence). The CDR3 is 11 residues long. The V end lost 4 bases, the J end lost 3 bases, and 4 bases lay between the germline ends.

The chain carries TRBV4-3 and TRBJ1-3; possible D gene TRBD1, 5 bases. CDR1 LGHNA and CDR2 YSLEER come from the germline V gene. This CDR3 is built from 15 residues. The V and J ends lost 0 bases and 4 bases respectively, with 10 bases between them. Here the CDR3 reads CASSQDREAGNTIYF. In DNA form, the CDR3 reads TGCGCCAGCAGCCAAGACAGGGAGGCCGGAAACACCATATATTTT.

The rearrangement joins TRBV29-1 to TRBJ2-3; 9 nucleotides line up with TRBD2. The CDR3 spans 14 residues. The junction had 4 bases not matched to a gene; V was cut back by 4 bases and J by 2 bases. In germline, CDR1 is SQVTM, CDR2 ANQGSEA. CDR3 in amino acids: CSVAASGDTDTQYF. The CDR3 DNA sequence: TGCAGCGTTGCGGCTAGCGGGGACACAGATACGCAGTATTTT.

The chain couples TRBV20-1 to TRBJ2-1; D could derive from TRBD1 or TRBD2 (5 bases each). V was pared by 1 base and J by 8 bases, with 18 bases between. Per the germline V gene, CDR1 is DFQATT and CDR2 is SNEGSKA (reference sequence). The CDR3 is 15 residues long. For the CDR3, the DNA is TGCAGTGCTAGAGTAGCACGGGACGGAGGATATGAGCAGTTCTTC. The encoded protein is CSARVARDGGYEQFF.

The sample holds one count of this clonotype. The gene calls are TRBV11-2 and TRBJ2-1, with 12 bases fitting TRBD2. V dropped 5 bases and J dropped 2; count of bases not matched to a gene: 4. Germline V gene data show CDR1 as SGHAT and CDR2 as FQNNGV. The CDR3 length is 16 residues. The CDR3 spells CASSILAGGTYNEQFF. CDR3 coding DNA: TGTGCCAGCAGCATCCTAGCGGGAGGGACCTACAATGAGCAGTTCTTC.

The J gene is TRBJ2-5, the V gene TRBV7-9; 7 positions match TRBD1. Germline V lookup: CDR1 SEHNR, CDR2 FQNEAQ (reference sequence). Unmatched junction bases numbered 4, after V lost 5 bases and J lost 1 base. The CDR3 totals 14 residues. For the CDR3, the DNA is TGTGCCAGCAGCGTCCGACAGGGCCAAGAGACCCAGTACTTC. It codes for CASSVRQGQETQYF.

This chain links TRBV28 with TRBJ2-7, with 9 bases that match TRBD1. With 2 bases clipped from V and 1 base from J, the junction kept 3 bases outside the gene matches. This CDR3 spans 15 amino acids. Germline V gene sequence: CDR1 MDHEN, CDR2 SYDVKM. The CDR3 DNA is TGTGCCAGCAGTTTAACCGGGACAGGGTCCTACGAGCAGTACTTC. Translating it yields CASSLTGTGSYEQYF.

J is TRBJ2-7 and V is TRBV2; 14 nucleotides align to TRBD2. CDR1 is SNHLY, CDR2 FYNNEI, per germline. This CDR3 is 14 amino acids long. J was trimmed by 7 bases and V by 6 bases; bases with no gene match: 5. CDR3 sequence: CASRMGLAGVEQYF. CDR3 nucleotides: TGTGCCAGCAGGATGGGACTAGCGGGAGTTGAGCAGTACTTC.

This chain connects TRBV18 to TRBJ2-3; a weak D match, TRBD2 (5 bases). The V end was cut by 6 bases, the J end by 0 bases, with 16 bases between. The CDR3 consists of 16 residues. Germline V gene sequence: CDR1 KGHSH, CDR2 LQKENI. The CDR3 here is CASSPLAIGSTDTQYF. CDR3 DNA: TGTGCCAGCTCTCCCTTAGCGATTGGAAGCACAGATACGCAGTATTTT.